This T cell receptor beta chain is from a study of regulatory T cells in long-lasting Graves disease. Described time point: newly diagnosed GD, antithyroid drugs for less than 3 months. Isolated PBMC RNA provided the starting material for the TCR library. Study-level points and caveats: In persistent patients, shared public clonotypes (roughly 3,000) outnumbered those in new patients (966). Persistent disease preferred TRBV28, TRBJ1-2 and TRBJ2-5. It was peripheral blood alone, not thyroid tissue, that was studied.

The germline CDR1 and CDR2 sequences are SGHVS and FNYEAQ. The V gene lost 5 bases and the J gene lost 2 bases, with 16 bases spanning the gap. CDR3 size: 15 residues. In this sample, this clonotype turned up many times. Its target is unknown. Arm-PCR of CDR3 regions and iRepertoire HTBI primers were used to build TCR beta libraries. TCRdb independently ran MiXCR on the multiplex PCR reads; one entry per CDR3 protein. The top ten hold approximately 13% of the sample, which has about 240,000 distinct CDR3 sequences, 20% seen once. Source: peripheral blood mononuclear cells (PBMCs), taken at new diagnosis, from a patient treated with antithyroid drugs. The chain has TRBV7-6 and TRBJ2-7; weak D call: TRBD1 (5 bases). The TCR was taken from a female donor with Graves disease. The CDR3 nucleotides read TGTGCCAGCAGCCCTAGACCGGACAAAGCCTACGAGCAGTACTTC. Protein product: CASSPRPDKAYEQYF.